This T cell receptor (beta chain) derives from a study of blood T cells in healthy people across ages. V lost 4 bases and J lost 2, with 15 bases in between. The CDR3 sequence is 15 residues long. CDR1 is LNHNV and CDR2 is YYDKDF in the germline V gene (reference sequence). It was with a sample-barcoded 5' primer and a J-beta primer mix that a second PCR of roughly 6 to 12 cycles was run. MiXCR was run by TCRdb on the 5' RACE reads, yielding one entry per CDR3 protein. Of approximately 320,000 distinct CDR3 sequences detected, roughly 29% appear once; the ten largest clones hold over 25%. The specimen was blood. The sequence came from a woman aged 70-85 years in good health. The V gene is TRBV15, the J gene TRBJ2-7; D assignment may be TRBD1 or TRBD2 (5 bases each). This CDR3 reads CATSIEPGLPYEQYF. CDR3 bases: TGTGCCACCAGCATCGAACCGGGGCTCCCCTACGAGCAGTACTTC.